This T cell receptor (beta chain) was identified in a study of blood T cell repertoires in COVID-19. Study-level background: COVID-19 samples, acute and convalescent, were from the United States, Italy and Spain.

Original processing notes: Quantification of nucleated cells was approximated via reference gene primer amplification. Repertoires were generated with immunoSEQ multiplex PCR, while TCRdb's copy carries only in-frame clones and drops some. That table supplies the V and J calls and clone size; D and trimming were determined from the DNA. The sample carries approximately 100,000 clones, approximately 90% recorded once. V was trimmed by 0 bases and J by 0 bases, leaving 6 bases between them. From germline, CDR1 is SGHRS and CDR2 YFSETQ. This CDR3 comprises 14 residues. Followed over time, Seattle patients had been enrolled while infection was active.

The TCR was taken from a human donor with COVID-19, enrolled during active disease. The donor label of this sample is uncertain. The rearrangement links TRBV5-1 to TRBJ1-1; D is ambiguous. Material: peripheral blood. In nucleotides, the CDR3 is TGCGCCAGCAGCTTGGCGAGCATGAACACTGAAGCTTTCTTT. It specifies CASSLASMNTEAFF.